This T cell receptor (beta chain) was sequenced for a study of T cells after yellow fever vaccination. TCRdb recomputed calls from the 5' RACE reads with MiXCR, one row per CDR3 protein. The sample contains around 56,000 distinct CDR3 sequences, 4.5% to 6% of which appear only once. Ten or more counts support this clonotype. The V end was cut by 6 bases, the J end by 4 bases, with 10 bases between. CDR3 length: 12 residues. The germline gives CDR1 DFQATT, CDR2 SNEGSKA (reference sequence). The chain employs TRBV20-1 and TRBJ1-5; possible D gene TRBD1, 5 bases. The specimen comprised PBMCs, either bulk or a sorted T-cell subset (CD4+, CD8+, memory, or dextramer-sorted; not recorded which), sampled on the day of the yellow fever booster vaccination. This clonotype originated in a young man who received the YFV17D yellow fever vaccine. The CDR3 sequence: CSAPGTNQPQHF. The CDR3 nucleotides read TGCAGTGCCCCCGGGACTAATCAGCCCCAGCATTTT.